Presented here are 16 T cell receptor beta chains from one specimen sequenced in a study of blood T cell repertoires in COVID-19. Some clones are missing from TCRdb's copy, which holds only in-frame ones; the method was immunoSEQ multiplex PCR. The sample holds around 19,000 clones, 80% to 95% seen once. Sequencing was done on a sample of peripheral blood. All receptors derive from a man in his sixties or seventies with active COVID-19.

This clone was recorded only once. The CDR3 reads CATSDYVLAGGQNEQFF. The CDR3 coding sequence is TGTGCCACCAGTGATTACGTTCTAGCGGGAGGACAGAATGAGCAGTTCTTC. The chain joins TRBV24-1 to TRBJ2-1, with TRBD2 identical over 11 bases. CDR3 length equals 17 residues. The germline CDR1 and CDR2 sequences are KGHDR and SFDVKD. The V and J ends lost 2 bases and 7 bases, in that order; junction bases with no gene match: 9.

The J gene is TRBJ2-2, the V gene TRBV3-1 (or the pseudogene TRBV3-2); 7 bases are shared with TRBD2. V shed 2 bases, J shed 1 base, and the junction held 4 bases outside the gene matches. The CDR3 totals 16 residues. The germline V gene encodes CDR1 LGHDT and CDR2 YNNKEL (reference sequence). DNA for the CDR3: TGTGCCAGCAGCCAACCAACTAGCGAGAACACCGGGGAGCTGTTTTTT. Protein product: CASSQPTSENTGELFF.

This clone has only a few counts. The V gene is TRBV28, the J gene TRBJ1-5; TRBD1 agrees at 7 bases. The CDR3 loop spans 14 amino acids. After removal of 4 bases from V and 6 bases from J, the junction contained 6 bases not matched to a gene. CDR1 and CDR2 from the germline V gene are MDHEN and SYDVKM. CDR3 protein: CASSSNSGGQPQHF. As DNA, the CDR3 is TGTGCCAGCAGTTCAAACTCAGGGGGTCAGCCCCAGCATTTT.

The V gene is TRBV19, the J gene TRBJ2-6; maybe TRBD2 (6 bases). Germline CDR1 and CDR2: LNHDA and SQIVND (reference sequence). The length of the CDR3 is 17 residues. Between the trimmed V and J ends, which lost 7 bases and 2 bases, there was a span of 18 bases. CDR3 nucleotide sequence: TGTGCCAGTATCGTTATCCCAGGGAGGCCTGGGGCCAACGTCCTGACTTTC. Translating gives CASIVIPGRPGANVLTF. Complete variable domain (other parts from reference TRBV19 and TRBJ2-6): DGGITQSPKYLFRKEGQNVTLSCEQNLNHDAMYWYRQDPGQGLRLIYYSQIVNDFQKGDIAEGYSVSREKKESFPLTVTSAQKNPTAFYLCASIVIPGRPGANVLTFGAGSRLTVL.

The CDR3 spells CASSLAGASTYGYTF. CDR3 nucleotides: TGTGCCAGCAGCTTAGCTGGGGCCTCGACCTATGGCTACACCTTC. V and J are TRBV7-9 and TRBJ1-2, with D possibly being TRBD1 (5 bases). The V gene lost 0 bases and the J gene lost 4 bases, with 12 bases spanning the gap. The CDR3 has 15 amino acids. In germline, CDR1 is SEHNR, CDR2 FQNEAQ (reference sequence).

This sequence joins TRBV7-8 and TRBJ2-1; D not resolved. Germline CDR1 reads SGHVS; CDR2 reads FQNEAQ. Trimming removed 4 bases at V and 8 bases at J, with 12 bases between. This CDR3 is built from 13 residues. CDR3 sequence (DNA): TGTGCCAGCAGCTCCCCCAGAGCGCATGAGCAGTTCTTC. Protein sequence: CASSSPRAHEQFF. The full variable domain, completed using reference TRBV7-8 and TRBJ2-1, is GAGVSQSPRYKVAKRGQDVALRCDPISGHVSLFWYQQALGQGPEFLTYFQNEAQLDKSGLPSDRFFAERPEGSVSTLKIQRTQQEDSAVYLCASSSPRAHEQFFGPGTRLTVL.

This clone appeared once. The J gene is TRBJ2-5, the V gene TRBV5-4; 11 bases agree with TRBD1. J lost 4 bases, V lost 4 bases, and 6 bases had no gene match. The CDR3 has 15 residues. Per germline, CDR1 SGHNT and CDR2 YYREEE (reference sequence). CDR3: CASSLQGQGGETQYF. CDR3 in DNA: TGTGCCAGCAGCCTTCAGGGACAGGGGGGAGAGACCCAGTACTTC.

The CDR3 here is CASSRGLSGGNTIYF. CDR3 in DNA: TGTGCCAGCAGCCGGGGACTATCAGGTGGAAACACCATATATTTT. This rearrangement joins TRBV5-8 to TRBJ1-3, with D possibly TRBD1 on 5 matching bases. The CDR3 covers 15 residues. Germline lookup yields CDR1 SGHTS and CDR2 YDEGEE. Trimming shortened V by 4 bases and J by 3 bases, and 14 bases separated the two germline ends.

The chain recombines TRBV6-2 or TRBV6-3 with TRBJ1-2; no reliable D call. This CDR3 contains 13 residues. Per germline, CDR1 MNHEY and CDR2 SVGEGT. The V and J ends lost 2 bases and 4 bases respectively, with 8 bases between them. CDR3 in amino acids: CASSYHSIYGYTF. The CDR3 DNA is TGTGCCAGCAGTTACCACAGTATCTATGGCTACACCTTC.

The chain uses TRBV3-1 (or the pseudogene TRBV3-2) and TRBJ2-7; 15 bases align to TRBD2. V was clipped by 3 bases and J by 5 bases; unmatched bases: 8. The CDR3 extends over 17 amino acids. CDR1 LGHDT and CDR2 YNNKEL come from the germline V gene (reference sequence). The CDR3 DNA is TGTGCCAGCAGCCAGCGGACTAGCGGGGGGGCCGGGAACGAGCAGTACTTC. It translates to CASSQRTSGGAGNEQYF.

The chain employs TRBV7-9 and TRBJ2-7, with 7 bases that match TRBD1. This CDR3 spans 17 amino acids. CDR1 is SEHNR and CDR2 is FQNEAQ in the germline V gene (reference sequence). V gave up 0 bases and J gave up 0 bases; unmatched junction bases: 8. In nucleotides, the CDR3 is TGTGCCAGCAGCTTAGCGGGGTCGGACAGGCACTCCTACGAGCAGTACTTC. Translation gives CASSLAGSDRHSYEQYF.

The chain recombines TRBV4-1 with TRBJ2-5; D call uncertain. V was pared by 0 bases and J by 7 bases, with 9 bases between. The CDR3 is 13 residues long. CDR1 and CDR2 from the germline V gene are MGHRA and YSYEKL. The CDR3 bases are TGCGCCAGCAGCCAAGATCGGTCGCGGACCCAGTACTTC. The encoded protein is CASSQDRSRTQYF.

The CDR3, as DNA: TGTGCTAGTGGGCCGGGACAGGGTGTCTCTGAAGCTTTCTTT. Encoded protein: CASGPGQGVSEAFF. V is TRBV12-5 and J is TRBJ1-1; 9 bases are shared with TRBD1. There are 14 residues in the CDR3. The V and J ends lost 6 bases and 6 bases, in that order; junction bases with no gene match: 8. From germline, CDR1 is LGHNT and CDR2 FRNRAP.

This clone has just one count. The V gene is TRBV5-1, the J gene TRBJ2-5, with 8 bases identical to TRBD1. CDR1 and CDR2 from the germline V gene are SGHRS and YFSETQ. The CDR3 is 15 residues long. After removal of 0 bases from V and 5 bases from J, the junction contained 6 bases not matched to a gene. The DNA for the CDR3 is TGCGCCAGCAGCTTGGAGACAGGGGTCGGCGAGACCCAGTACTTC. This sequence encodes CASSLETGVGETQYF.

The V gene is TRBV5-1, the J gene TRBJ2-7; TRBD2 agrees at 11 bases. J gave up 5 bases and V 4 bases, and 8 bases lay outside the gene matches. CDR1 and CDR2 from the germline V gene are SGHRS and YFSETQ. The CDR3 covers 15 residues. Written as DNA, the CDR3 is TGCGCCAGCAGCCCACTAGCGGGAGCACTCCACGAGCAGTACTTC. Translated, it gives CASSPLAGALHEQYF.

In this sample, this clone turned up once. J is TRBJ2-5 and V is TRBV18; 13 bases map to TRBD2. The germline V gene encodes CDR1 KGHSH and CDR2 LQKENI. Trimming removed 5 bases from V and 4 bases from J; junction bases left unmatched: 4. CDR3 length: 15 residues. The CDR3 here is CASSTSGGAGETQYF. Written as DNA, the CDR3 is TGTGCCAGCTCAACTAGCGGGGGGGCCGGAGAGACCCAGTACTTC.